This T cell receptor beta chain was recorded in a study of T cells in Graves' hyperthyroidism and ophthalmopathy. Authors of the study amplified TCR beta CDR3 regions from RNA transcripts. An initial round of RT-PCR targeting the TCR CDR3 relied on the HTBI primer set. Each CDR3 protein is one row after TCRdb ran MiXCR on the multiplex PCR reads. The data show hundreds of thousands of distinct CDR3 sequences, roughly 46% seen once. The CDR3 spans 16 residues. Unmatched junction bases numbered 9, after V lost 4 bases and J lost 6 bases. CDR1 SGHVS and CDR2 FQNEAQ come from the germline V gene. Source material: peripheral blood or thyroid tissue (not recorded which). The receptor was isolated from a woman in her late teens or twenties with Graves' hyperthyroidism. The rearrangement links TRBV7-8 to TRBJ1-4; the match to TRBD1 covers 9 bases. In DNA form, the CDR3 reads TGTGCCAGCAGCTGGGACAGGGTGTTTCGGTATGAAAAACTGTTTTTT. Protein sequence: CASSWDRVFRYEKLFF.